A single T cell receptor (beta chain) is shown here with its context. Its antigen remains unknown. Amplification of ligated cDNA took four PCR rounds with SP2 and nested alpha and beta constant primers. MiXCR, run by TCRdb on the 5' RACE reads, gives a single entry per CDR3 protein. The table records more than 50,000 distinct CDR3 sequences, around 8% of them present only once. TCR cDNA received a 3' ligated oligonucleotide that carried a UMI. This specimen belongs to a study of naive and memory T cell subsets. The study's findings and limits: The RNA method is potentially sensitive to activation and differentiation changes.

V lost 0 bases, J lost 0 bases, and 8 bases stayed unmatched. CDR3 length: 18 residues. From germline, CDR1 is MNHEY and CDR2 SMNVEV (reference sequence). V and J are TRBV27 and TRBJ1-5; 7 bases fit TRBD1. The clonotype comes from a female donor in good health. The CDR3 region is CASSLSTGQLYSNQPQHF. The CDR3 DNA follows: TGTGCCAGCAGTTTATCGACGGGACAGCTGTATAGCAATCAGCCCCAGCATTTT.